What follows is one T cell receptor beta chain and its context. What it binds is not known. This sample was included in a study of Graves' ophthalmopathy and Graves' hyperthyroidism. Findings and limits, study-wide: It was with approximately 70% sensitivity and about 72% specificity that the model predicted ophthalmopathy progression.

This CDR3 has 14 amino acids. Germline V gene sequence: CDR1 MNHNS, CDR2 SASEGT. The J segment lost 6 bases and the V segment lost 7 bases, leaving 9 bases of the junction unmatched. The sequenced template was RNA, covering the TCR beta CDR3 region. The workflow started with a first-round RT-PCR run with HTBI primers and then moved on to a second-round multiplex PCR. MiXCR was run by TCRdb on the multiplex PCR reads, yielding one entry per CDR3 protein. This sample has 170,000 or so distinct CDR3 sequences, with roughly two fifths found just once. The sample was peripheral blood. The receptor was isolated from a man aged 30 to 45 with Graves' ophthalmopathy. The gene calls are TRBV6-1 and TRBJ1-2, with TRBD1 identical over 9 bases. The CDR3 nucleotides are TGTGCCAGCACCAGGACAGGGGAAGAACATGGCTACACCTTC. It is translated as CASTRTGEEHGYTF.